Detailed here is one T cell receptor (beta chain). This CDR3 has 16 amino acids. CDR1 is SEHNR and CDR2 is FQNEAQ in the germline V gene (reference sequence). The V end was cut by 5 bases, the J end by 5 bases, with 21 bases between. These data belong to a study of glioma-infiltrating T cells after dendritic cell vaccination. Input was 2 ug genomic DNA, or all available if less. The protocol was immunoSEQ multiplex PCR, while the TCRdb copy is restricted to in-frame clones and leaves out a portion. The sample has fewer than 60,000 clones, about 91% seen once. As to time point: after dendritic cell vaccination, including at tumor progression/relapse. Before vaccination, two weeks after the third vaccination, and at progression, PBMC were collected.

This specimen consisted of blood, obtained after dendritic cell vaccination. This sequence joins TRBV7-9 and TRBJ1-1; tentatively, D is TRBD1 (5 bases). The TCR sequence derives from a human donor with glioblastoma. The CDR3 protein is CASSRRGGLGGTEAFF. The CDR3 DNA follows: TGTGCCAGCAGCCGCAGAGGTGGACTGGGGGGGACTGAAGCTTTCTTT.